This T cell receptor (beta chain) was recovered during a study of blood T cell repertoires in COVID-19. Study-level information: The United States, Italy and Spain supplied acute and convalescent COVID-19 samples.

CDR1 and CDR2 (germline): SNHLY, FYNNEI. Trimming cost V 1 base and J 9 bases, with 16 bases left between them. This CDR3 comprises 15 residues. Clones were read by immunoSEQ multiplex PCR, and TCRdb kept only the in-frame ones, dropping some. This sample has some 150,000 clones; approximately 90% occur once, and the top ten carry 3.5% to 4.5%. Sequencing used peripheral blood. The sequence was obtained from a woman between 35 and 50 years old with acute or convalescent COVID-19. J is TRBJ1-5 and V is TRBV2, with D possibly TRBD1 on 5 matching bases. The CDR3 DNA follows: TGTGCCAGCAGTGAAGGGGGCCCTATAGGTATGCCCCAGCATTTT. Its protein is CASSEGGPIGMPQHF. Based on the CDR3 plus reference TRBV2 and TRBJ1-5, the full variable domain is EPEVTQTPSHQVTQMGQEVILRCVPISNHLYFYWYRQILGQKVEFLVSFYNNEISEKSEIFDDQFSVERPDGSNFTLKIRSTKLEDSAMYFCASSEGGPIGMPQHFGDGTRLSIL.